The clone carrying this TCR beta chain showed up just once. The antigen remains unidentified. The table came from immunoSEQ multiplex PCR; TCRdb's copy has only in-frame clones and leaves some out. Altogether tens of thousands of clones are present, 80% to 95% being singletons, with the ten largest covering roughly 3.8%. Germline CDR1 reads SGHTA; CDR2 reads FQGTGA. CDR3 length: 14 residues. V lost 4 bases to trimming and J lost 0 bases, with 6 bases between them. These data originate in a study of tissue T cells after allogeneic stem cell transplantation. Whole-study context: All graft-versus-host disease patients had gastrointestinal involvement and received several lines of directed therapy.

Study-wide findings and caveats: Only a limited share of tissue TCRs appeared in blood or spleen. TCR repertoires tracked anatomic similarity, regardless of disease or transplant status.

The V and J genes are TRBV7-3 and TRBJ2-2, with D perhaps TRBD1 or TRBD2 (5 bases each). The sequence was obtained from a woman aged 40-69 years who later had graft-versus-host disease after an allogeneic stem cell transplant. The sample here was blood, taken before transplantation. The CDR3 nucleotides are TGTGCCAGCAGCTGGGGGACGAACACCGGGGAGCTGTTTTTT. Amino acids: CASSWGTNTGELFF.